Below, 28 T cell receptor beta chains from the same sample are listed, as sequenced in a study of CD8 T cells in Susac syndrome. Random hexamers were used to reverse transcribe the RNA input (about 0.5 to 1 ug). TCRdb passed the immunoSEQ multiplex PCR reads through MiXCR, listing each CDR3 protein once. This repertoire shows about 120,000 distinct CDR3 sequences, just under 95% found once; its top ten account for about 0.3%. The sequenced sample consisted of CD8+ T cells from PBMCs. The source of these receptors is a human donor with Susac syndrome.

The CDR3 nucleotides are TGCGCCAGCAGCCCCGCCCCAGGGACAGGGCCCTACGAGCAGTACTTC. It yields the protein CASSPAPGTGPYEQYF. This chain uses TRBV4-1 with TRBJ2-7, with 9 bases aligning to TRBD1. CDR1 is MGHRA, CDR2 YSYEKL, per germline. V trimming: 4 bases; J trimming: 2 bases; junction bases outside the gene matches: 9. The CDR3 is 16 amino acids.

The chain has TRBV9 and TRBJ2-1; no clear D gene. This CDR3 is built from 11 residues. Trimming cost V 3 bases and J 6 bases, with 4 bases left between them. CDR1 and CDR2 from the germline V gene are SGDLS and YYNGEE. This CDR3 is CASSGLNEQFF. The CDR3 nucleotides are TGTGCCAGCAGCGGACTCAATGAGCAGTTCTTC.

The CDR3 bases are TGCAGTGCTAGGTCAACAGGGTCCTACGAGCAGTACTTC. Its translation is CSARSTGSYEQYF. The V gene is TRBV20-1, the J gene TRBJ2-7; D possibly corresponds to TRBD1 (6 bases). Trimming removed 3 bases from V and 1 base from J, with 10 bases in between. The CDR3 loop spans 13 amino acids. Germline CDR1 DFQATT, CDR2 SNEGSKA (reference sequence).

This clonotype has just one count. The rearrangement joins TRBV7-9 to TRBJ1-1, with D possibly being TRBD1 (6 bases). The CDR3 has 15 amino acids. The V gene lost 1 base and the J gene lost 0 bases, with 9 bases spanning the gap. The V gene's germline CDR1 is SEHNR and CDR2 FQNEAQ (reference sequence). The CDR3 is CASSLVTGMNTEAFF. CDR3 nucleotide sequence: TGTGCCAGCAGCTTAGTAACAGGGATGAACACTGAAGCTTTCTTT.

This chain links TRBV29-1 with TRBJ2-7; no clear D gene. This CDR3 is built from 12 residues. CDR1 is SQVTM and CDR2 is ANQGSEA in the germline V gene. V was cut by 2 bases and J by 6 bases, with 11 bases left in between. CDR3 sequence (DNA): TGCAGCGTTGAACTTGGTGGGTTCGAGCAGTACTTC. Amino acid sequence: CSVELGGFEQYF.

The V and J genes are TRBV4-1 and TRBJ1-1; D gene ambiguous. This CDR3 region has 14 residues. V lost 1 base, J lost 0 bases, and 6 bases lay in between. CDR1 is MGHRA, CDR2 YSYEKL, per germline. The CDR3, as DNA: TGCGCCAGCAGCCAAGGCCCCCTGAACACTGAAGCTTTCTTT. As protein: CASSQGPLNTEAFF.

Here the CDR3 DNA reads TGTGCCAGTAGTATAGTGCGGACTAGCGGGTACAATGAGCAGTTCTTC. Its protein product is CASSIVRTSGYNEQFF. The gene calls are TRBV19 and TRBJ2-1; the match to TRBD2 covers 11 bases. This CDR3 region has 16 residues. Germline lookup yields CDR1 LNHDA and CDR2 SQIVND (reference sequence). V was pared by 1 base and J by 4 bases, with 3 bases of the junction left unmatched.

The rearrangement links TRBV27 to TRBJ2-7; possible D gene TRBD1, 6 bases. The CDR3 has 16 residues. The V and J ends lost 6 bases and 2 bases respectively, with 20 bases between them. CDR1 is MNHEY and CDR2 is SMNVEV in the germline V gene (reference sequence). CDR3 region: CASSLGRGRSAYEQYF. In nucleotides, the CDR3 is TGTGCCAGCAGCCTAGGCAGGGGACGGTCGGCCTACGAGCAGTACTTC.

This clonotype was seen only once. The rearrangement links TRBV19 to TRBJ1-6; 7 bases fit TRBD1. This CDR3 is 14 amino acids long. Unmatched junction bases numbered 10, after V lost 7 bases and J lost 10 bases. The germline V gene has CDR1 LNHDA and CDR2 SQIVND (reference sequence). CDR3 sequence (DNA): TGTGCCAGTAAGAACAGGGGACGGTGGTCACCCCTCCACTTT. This translates into CASKNRGRWSPLHF.

The gene calls are TRBV11-2 and TRBJ2-1, with 8 bases fitting TRBD2. Germline CDR1 reads SGHAT; CDR2 reads FQNNGV. J lost 0 bases, V lost 4 bases, and 5 bases had no gene match. The CDR3 runs to 16 residues. DNA of the CDR3: TGTGCCAGCAGCTCTAGCGGGCTAAGCTCCTACAATGAGCAGTTCTTC. This encodes CASSSSGLSSYNEQFF.

This rearrangement joins TRBV15 to TRBJ2-3; no clear D. Germline V gives CDR1 LNHNV, CDR2 YYDKDF (reference sequence). The length of the CDR3 is 12 residues. V was pared by 8 bases and J by 1 base, with 7 bases between. Here the CDR3 DNA reads TGTGCCACCGGGGATGGCACAGATACGCAGTATTTT. It encodes CATGDGTDTQYF.

The J gene is TRBJ2-7, the V gene TRBV29-1, with D possibly matching TRBD1 (5 bases). The CDR3 contains 11 residues. Germline values: CDR1 SQVTM, CDR2 ANQGSEA. The V and J ends lost 7 bases and 3 bases respectively, with 10 bases between them. In nucleotides, the CDR3 is TGCAGCGCCGACAGAATCTACGAGCAGTACTTC. This codes for CSADRIYEQYF.

The genes are TRBV10-3 and TRBJ2-7; TRBD1 matches at 9 bases. CDR1 ENHRY and CDR2 SYGVKD come from the germline V gene. With V trimmed by 2 bases and J by 5 bases, 7 bases remained unmatched. The CDR3 covers 15 residues. The CDR3 nucleotides are TGTGCCATCAGTGAGCCTGGGACAGGGATGGACGAGCAGTACTTC. Its translation is CAISEPGTGMDEQYF.

The V and J genes are TRBV7-2 and TRBJ1-6; D gene ambiguous. V was pared by 2 bases and J by 9 bases, with 14 bases between. Germline CDR1 and CDR2: SGHTA and FQGNSA. This CDR3 is built from 15 residues. CDR3 DNA sequence: TGTGCCAGCAGCTTATATGGTCAGTCGGGTTCACCCCTCCACTTT. Its translation: CASSLYGQSGSPLHF.

The chain links TRBV7-9 to TRBJ2-1; 7 nucleotides line up with TRBD2. In germline, CDR1 is SEHNR, CDR2 FQNEAQ (reference sequence). V was clipped by 11 bases and J by 3 bases; unmatched bases: 13. The CDR3 loop spans 15 amino acids. CDR3 DNA: TGTGCCGCCATGGTCGGGGGGACCAACTACAATGAGCAGTTCTTC. It codes for CAAMVGGTNYNEQFF.

This chain links TRBV9 with TRBJ1-2, with TRBD1 as a possible D gene (5 bases). V lost 3 bases and J 0 bases, leaving 12 bases between the germline ends. Germline V CDR1 and CDR2: SGDLS, YYNGEE. The CDR3 loop spans 15 amino acids. In nucleotides, the CDR3 is TGTGCCAGCAGCGACCCCTTGGGGGCTAACTATGGCTACACCTTC. Its protein is CASSDPLGANYGYTF.

This clonotype has only one observation. V gene TRBV9 combines with J gene TRBJ2-1, with 12 positions matching TRBD1. The junction had 8 bases not matched to a gene; V was cut back by 4 bases and J by 9 bases. Germline V CDR1 and CDR2: SGDLS, YYNGEE. The CDR3 consists of 15 residues. The DNA of the CDR3 is TGTGCCAGCAGCATCCGGGACAGGGGGCGCATTGAGCAGTTCTTC. This sequence encodes CASSIRDRGRIEQFF.

This chain uses TRBV5-1 with TRBJ2-3; D not certain. The CDR3 has 13 amino acids. Trimming pared 6 bases from V and 0 bases from J, leaving 8 bases between. Looked up from germline, CDR1 is SGHRS and CDR2 is YFSETQ. DNA for the CDR3: TGCGCCAGCACTCTAACTAGCACAGATACGCAGTATTTT. Translated, it gives CASTLTSTDTQYF.

This chain links TRBV2 with TRBJ1-1, with D hard to call. The V gene lost 10 bases and the J gene lost 4 bases, with 7 bases spanning the gap. The CDR3 length is 10 residues. Per the germline V gene, CDR1 is SNHLY and CDR2 is FYNNEI. Here the CDR3 reads CATVGTEAFF. DNA for the CDR3: TGTGCCACCGTAGGCACTGAAGCTTTCTTT.

This sequence joins TRBV15 and TRBJ2-7, with TRBD1 matching 7 bases. The V and J ends lost 5 bases and 2 bases, in that order; junction bases with no gene match: 6. CDR3 size: 14 residues. Germline V CDR1 and CDR2: LNHNV, YYDKDF (reference sequence). The CDR3 coding sequence is TGTGCCACCAGCCCCTGGACAGGACCCTACGAGCAGTACTTC. Encoded protein: CATSPWTGPYEQYF.

V usage is TRBV4-1 and J usage is TRBJ2-2; 7 bases map to TRBD2. With 6 bases clipped from V and 2 bases from J, the junction kept 6 bases outside the gene matches. The CDR3 is 15 residues long. Germline loops: CDR1 MGHRA, CDR2 YSYEKL. The CDR3, as DNA: TGCGCCAGCAGTTTCGGACTAGACAACACCGGGGAGCTGTTTTTT. Encoded protein: CASSFGLDNTGELFF.

The chain carries TRBV12-3 or TRBV12-4 and TRBJ2-7; D unresolved. Deletions cut 5 bases from V and 4 bases from J, with 12 bases between. CDR3 length: 13 residues. Written as DNA, the CDR3 is TGTGCCAGCAGTGCCGCTTTCCTATACGAGCAGTACTTC. It encodes CASSAAFLYEQYF.

This chain uses TRBV5-8 with TRBJ2-5; no clear D. Germline CDR1 is SGHTS and CDR2 is YDEGEE. This CDR3 comprises 12 residues. V lost 1 base, J lost 5 bases, and 6 bases lay in between. As DNA, the CDR3 is TGTGCCAGCAGCTTGTACGGCGAGACCCAGTACTTC. Its protein is CASSLYGETQYF.

This chain uses TRBV4-1 with TRBJ2-1; D might be TRBD2 (6 bases). Germline V gene data show CDR1 as MGHRA and CDR2 as YSYEKL. There are 15 residues in the CDR3. V gave up 0 bases and J gave up 8 bases, with 14 bases separating them. The CDR3 DNA reads as TGCGCCAGCAGCCAAGATGGAACTAGCTGGGATGAGCAGTTCTTC. It yields the protein CASSQDGTSWDEQFF.

This chain uses TRBV7-8 with TRBJ2-5; the D is unclear. Germline values: CDR1 SGHVS, CDR2 FQNEAQ. The V gene lost 2 bases and the J gene lost 0 bases, with 7 bases spanning the gap. The CDR3 consists of 14 residues. This CDR3 is CASSLSDYQETQYF. Here the CDR3 DNA reads TGTGCCAGCAGCTTAAGCGACTACCAAGAGACCCAGTACTTC.

J is TRBJ2-1 and V is TRBV24-1; TRBD1 matches at 9 bases. Germline-derived CDR1 and CDR2 are KGHDR and SFDVKD. The CDR3 consists of 20 residues. After removal of 5 bases from V and 8 bases from J, the junction contained 24 bases not matched to a gene. The CDR3 is CATSAPRLGQGLGGLHEQFF. As DNA, the CDR3 is TGTGCCACCAGTGCCCCCAGGTTGGGACAGGGCCTCGGGGGCCTCCATGAGCAGTTCTTC.

The V gene is TRBV19, the J gene TRBJ2-1; 7 positions match TRBD1. J gave up 6 bases and V 4 bases, and 3 bases lay outside the gene matches. CDR1 is LNHDA and CDR2 is SQIVND in the germline V gene (reference sequence). The CDR3 is 13 residues long. CDR3 sequence reads: CASSRGTVNEQFF. The CDR3, as DNA: TGTGCCAGTAGTAGGGGGACAGTCAATGAGCAGTTCTTC.

The CDR3, as DNA: TGTGCCAGCAGCGTAGGGGTGGACACCGGGGAGCTGTTTTTT. Protein: CASSVGVDTGELFF. The chain employs TRBV9 and TRBJ2-2; D uncertain. The germline V gene encodes CDR1 SGDLS and CDR2 YYNGEE. Trimming removed 0 bases at V and 3 bases at J, with 6 bases between. CDR3 length: 14 amino acids.